This entry describes one TCR beta chain. Germline lookup yields CDR1 DFQATT and CDR2 SNEGSKA (reference sequence). Trimming stripped 3 bases from V and 0 bases from J, with 8 bases between. The CDR3 is 14 amino acids. This specimen belongs to a study of blood T cells in healthy people across ages. Each sample had at least 6 million PBMCs isolated. It was with a sample-barcoded 5' primer and a J-beta primer mix that a second PCR of roughly 7 to 12 cycles was run. TCRdb reanalysed the 5' RACE reads using MiXCR and keeps one entry per CDR3 protein. Of some 930,000 distinct CDR3 sequences listed, about 29% are singletons. These data were also reused for a study on T cells of mothers and their children.

The source material was blood. This chain links TRBV20-1 with TRBJ1-4; no clear D gene. This TCR was recovered from a woman between 35 and 50 years old in good health. CDR3 in amino acids: CSAREGSTNEKLFF. The CDR3 coding sequence is TGCAGTGCTAGGGAGGGATCAACTAATGAAAAACTGTTTTTT.